The sequence of this TCR beta chain was determined in a study of blood T cell repertoires in COVID-19. Study in general: Samples came from the United States, Italy and Spain, spanning acute and convalescent COVID-19. In each case, the material was cDNA or gDNA derived from T cells, B-cell-depleted T cells, or PBMCs.

With 4 bases clipped from V and 1 base from J, the junction kept 6 bases outside the gene matches. CDR3 length equals 15 residues. Germline V gene sequence: CDR1 SGHNT, CDR2 YYREEE (reference sequence). Original data processing: Amplification from reference gene primers served as the basis for estimated nucleated cell counts. Only in-frame clones appear in the TCRdb table, and some are missing; sequencing was by immunoSEQ multiplex PCR. The DNA gave D and trimming, while V, J and clone size come from that table. The table has 250,000 or so clones, 70% to 85% seen once; the top ten hold more than 2.5%.

This TCR came from a woman older than 75 with acute or convalescent COVID-19. This rearrangement joins TRBV5-4 to TRBJ2-7; the match to TRBD1 covers 9 bases. Sequencing was done on a sample of peripheral blood. The CDR3 DNA is TGTGCCAGCAGCACAGGGACAGGGATTTCCTACGAGCAGTACTTC. Translation: CASSTGTGISYEQYF.